At least ten counts were recorded for the clone carrying this T cell receptor beta chain. Germline V gene sequence: CDR1 MDHEN, CDR2 SYDVKM. This CDR3 has 15 amino acids. The V end was cut by 6 bases, the J end by 3 bases, with 15 bases between. This entry is derived from a study of T cells in Graves' hyperthyroidism and ophthalmopathy. Using RNA transcripts as the source, TCR beta CDR3 regions were amplified. A set of HTBI primers served as the primers for a first-round RT-PCR of the TCR CDR3. TCRdb fed the multiplex PCR reads into MiXCR, producing one record per CDR3 protein. Here the sample spans fewer than 500,000 distinct CDR3 sequences, around 15% being singletons.

The clonotype originates from a woman aged 25 to 39 with Graves' ophthalmopathy. Source material: blood. The chain recombines TRBV28 with TRBJ1-5; D gene uncertain. The CDR3 nucleotides read TGTGCCAGCAGACGAACGACCGGTACCAATCAGCCCCAGCATTTT. It yields the protein CASRRTTGTNQPQHF.